This entry concerns a single T cell receptor beta chain. The target antigen is unknown. 13 Jbeta primers and 60 Vbeta primers were used for the PCR. Generated by immunoSEQ multiplex PCR, the TCRdb table keeps only in-frame clones and is missing some. The sample shows over 150,000 clones, roughly 80% of them seen only once. CDR1 is LGHNA, CDR2 YSLEER, per germline. The CDR3 contains 15 residues. V lost 0 bases to trimming and J lost 5 bases; unmatched junction nucleotides: 4. The data are from a study of cytomegalovirus exposure and HLA in healthy donors. Notes on the study in general: In vitro assays verified that three CMV-associated chains recognized CMV antigens specifically. Being productive about 90% or about 30% of the time was typical of most TCR beta V segments in an earlier analysis. Compared with the roughly 700-donor mean, an Asian-associated ancestry cluster reportedly had fewer N-insertions, according to a later analysis. CMV serostatus was the only recorded immune exposure for donors.

The specimen was PBMCs. The TCR originated in a human donor in good health. This chain joins TRBV4-3 and TRBJ2-3; TRBD2 agrees at 8 bases. CDR3 sequence: CASSQDGGAGDTQYF. CDR3 sequence (DNA): TGCGCCAGCAGCCAAGACGGGGGGGCTGGAGATACGCAGTATTTT.